This passage covers 32 T cell receptor beta chains from one sample sequenced in a study of metastatic and nonmetastatic thyroid tumors. Thyroid surgery took place with no prior treatment in any patient. TCRdb re-called the PCR reads via MiXCR. The data contain tens of thousands of clones, over 9.5% of them singletons. The specimen sequenced was blood. These receptors all stem from a female donor with papillary thyroid cancer or a benign thyroid nodule (not recorded which). Some clones in this sample may be carry-over from other donors' samples.

Many counts were recorded for this clone. The V call is TRBV15, the J call TRBJ2-2; 7 nucleotides align to TRBD1. The CDR3 covers 17 residues. Germline V gives CDR1 LNHNV, CDR2 YYDKDF (reference sequence). Trimming took 3 bases from V and 3 from J; bases not matched to a gene: 10. In nucleotides, the CDR3 is TGTGCCACCAGCAGGGAGCAAACAGGGGTGGACACCGGGGAGCTGTTTTTT. This encodes CATSREQTGVDTGELFF.

The sample holds many counts of this clone. J is TRBJ1-5 and V is TRBV28; D is perhaps TRBD1 (5 bases). Trimming cost V 2 bases and J 5 bases, with 7 bases left between them. The CDR3 runs to 13 residues. CDR1 is MDHEN, CDR2 SYDVKM, per germline. The CDR3 region is CASSLDSYQPQHF. The CDR3 bases are TGTGCCAGCAGTTTAGACAGTTATCAGCCCCAGCATTTT.

This clone has ten or more counts. J is TRBJ1-1 and V is TRBV5-6; D is possibly TRBD1 (5 bases). The CDR3 totals 14 residues. Germline loops: CDR1 SGHDT, CDR2 YYEEEE. V lost 0 bases and J lost 3, with 9 bases in between. The DNA for the CDR3 is TGTGCCAGCAGCTTGGCCACAGGCCACACTGAAGCTTTCTTT. Translated: CASSLATGHTEAFF.

Only a few counts were recorded for this clone. A much larger clone differs by one base, so this may be a read error. Other nucleotide sequences from this sample produce the same CDR3. The J gene is TRBJ2-1, the V gene TRBV6-2 or TRBV6-3, with TRBD2 as a possible D gene (7 bases). Trimming stripped 7 bases from V and 7 bases from J, with 20 bases between. The CDR3 extends over 15 amino acids. CDR1 and CDR2 (germline): MNHEY, SVGEGT. CDR3 protein: CASTSRGEGLNEQFF. For the CDR3, the DNA is TGTGCCAGCACCTCAAGGGGGGAGGGCCTAAATGAGCAGTTCTTC.

There are many counts of this clone. The chain uses TRBV6-2 or TRBV6-3 and TRBJ1-5; possibly TRBD1 for D (6 bases). CDR3 length equals 15 residues. Germline CDR1 reads MNHEY; CDR2 reads SVGEGT. The ends were cut back, 2 bases at V and 8 bases at J, with 16 bases in the middle. The CDR3 is CASSYGQGPGEPQHF. In nucleotides, the CDR3 is TGTGCCAGCAGTTACGGTCAGGGGCCCGGAGAGCCCCAGCATTTT.

Comments on this clone: A much larger clone is a single base away; this may be a read error. The chain couples TRBV7-6 to TRBJ2-5; possibly TRBD2 for D (5 bases). Germline V lookup: CDR1 SGHVS, CDR2 FNYEAQ. Trimming took off 1 base at V and 9 bases at J, with 6 bases between the two ends. The CDR3 contains 11 residues. The CDR3 sequence: CASSLVEAQYF. The CDR3 DNA follows: TGTGCCAGCAGCTTAGTGGAGGCCCAGTACTTC.

The chain couples TRBV6-1 to TRBJ2-7, with TRBD1 matching 10 bases. This CDR3 is built from 15 residues. Trimming at V came to 3 bases and at J to 1 base, leaving 3 bases not matched to a gene. CDR1 MNHNS and CDR2 SASEGT come from the germline V gene. The DNA of the CDR3 is TGTGCCAGCAGTGACCGGACAGGGGGTTCCTACGAGCAGTACTTC. Encoded protein: CASSDRTGGSYEQYF.

This clone occurred many times. This CDR3 is also generated by other DNA sequences in the sample. This sequence joins TRBV9 and TRBJ2-5, with TRBD1 matching 10 bases. V shed 4 bases, J shed 5 bases, and the junction held 5 bases outside the gene matches. The CDR3 sequence is 14 residues long. Germline-derived CDR1 and CDR2 are SGDLS and YYNGEE. The DNA for the CDR3 is TGTGCCAGCAGCCCCGGGACAGGGGACGAGACCCAGTACTTC. Protein: CASSPGTGDETQYF.

This clone was detected many times. This CDR3 is also generated by other DNA sequences in the sample. The chain joins TRBV13 to TRBJ2-4, with D tentatively TRBD2 (5 bases). V shed 1 base and J shed 3 bases, with 10 bases lying between them. Germline lookup yields CDR1 PRHDT and CDR2 FYEKMQ (reference sequence). The CDR3 totals 15 residues. The CDR3: CASSLVREGKNIQYF. The CDR3 DNA sequence: TGTGCCAGCAGCTTAGTTCGGGAAGGCAAAAACATTCAGTACTTC.

This clone was seen at least ten times. The chain carries TRBV2 and TRBJ2-3; D unclear. V was trimmed by 5 bases and J by 0 bases, leaving 6 bases between them. This CDR3 is 13 amino acids long. Per the germline V gene, CDR1 is SNHLY and CDR2 is FYNNEI. The DNA for the CDR3 is TGTGCCAGCAGTATTGACAGCACAGATACGCAGTATTTT. Its protein is CASSIDSTDTQYF. Based on the CDR3 plus reference TRBV2 and TRBJ2-3, the full variable domain is EPEVTQTPSHQVTQMGQEVILRCVPISNHLYFYWYRQILGQKVEFLVSFYNNEISEKSEIFDDQFSVERPDGSNFTLKIRSTKLEDSAMYFCASSIDSTDTQYFGPGTRLTVL.

The V gene is TRBV20-1, the J gene TRBJ2-3, with TRBD2 matching over 10 bases. This CDR3 is built from 17 residues. CDR1 and CDR2 from the germline V gene are DFQATT and SNEGSKA (reference sequence). V gave up 0 bases and J gave up 2 bases; unmatched junction bases: 8. The CDR3 DNA sequence: TGCAGTGCTAGAGAGGGTAGCGGGAGGAGCATCACAGATACGCAGTATTTT. Its protein product is CSAREGSGRSITDTQYF.

This clone was seen only a few times. The V gene is TRBV28, the J gene TRBJ2-1; no firm D call. The V end was cut by 6 bases, the J end by 12 bases, with 15 bases between. Germline V gives CDR1 MDHEN, CDR2 SYDVKM. The CDR3 sequence is 12 residues long. This chain's CDR3 is CASRSAVPMQFF. CDR3 nucleotide sequence: TGTGCCAGCAGAAGTGCCGTGCCTATGCAGTTCTTC.

Many counts were recorded for this clone. The rearrangement links TRBV9 to TRBJ2-1, with D possibly matching TRBD2 (6 bases). The CDR3 runs to 15 residues. Germline CDR1 SGDLS, CDR2 YYNGEE. The V gene lost 3 bases and the J gene lost 8 bases, with 18 bases spanning the gap. This CDR3 is CASSERQAGVDEQFF. The CDR3 region has the DNA TGTGCCAGCAGCGAGAGGCAAGCGGGCGTAGATGAGCAGTTCTTC.

The chain joins TRBV6-1 to TRBJ1-4; no reliable D call. The CDR3 length is 14 residues. From germline, CDR1 is MNHNS and CDR2 SASEGT. The ends were cut back, 10 bases at V and 0 bases at J, with 12 bases in the middle. The CDR3: CANTEASTNEKLFF. The CDR3 region has the DNA TGTGCCAACACCGAGGCTTCAACTAATGAAAAACTGTTTTTT.

This clone was seen a few times. This chain uses TRBV29-1 with TRBJ2-6; D is unclear. Deletions cut 8 bases from V and 2 bases from J, with 13 bases between. This CDR3 has 14 amino acids. Germline loops: CDR1 SQVTM, CDR2 ANQGSEA. As DNA, the CDR3 is TGCAGCTTCTTGCCCCGTACTGGGGCCAACGTCCTGACTTTC. As protein: CSFLPRTGANVLTF.

This clone appeared many times. The CDR3 sequence: CASSIDWGTGSRRGYTF. The CDR3 DNA follows: TGTGCCAGTAGTATAGATTGGGGGACGGGGTCGCGTCGTGGCTACACCTTC. V and J are TRBV19 and TRBJ1-2, with D possibly being TRBD1 (5 bases). The V gene lost 0 bases and the J gene lost 7 bases, with 21 bases spanning the gap. This CDR3 spans 17 amino acids. Germline values: CDR1 LNHDA, CDR2 SQIVND (reference sequence).

At least ten counts were recorded for this clone. J is TRBJ1-1 and V is TRBV9; maybe TRBD1 (5 bases). This CDR3 region has 12 residues. Germline V gene sequence: CDR1 SGDLS, CDR2 YYNGEE. Between the trimmed V and J ends, which lost 4 bases and 7 bases, there was a span of 11 bases. CDR3 protein: CASSSTGGEAFF. The CDR3 nucleotides read TGTGCCAGCAGCTCAACGGGGGGTGAAGCTTTCTTT.

This clone was observed many times. The rearrangement joins TRBV20-1 to TRBJ2-7, with D tentatively TRBD1 or TRBD2 (5 bases each). This CDR3 has 13 residues. Germline loops: CDR1 DFQATT, CDR2 SNEGSKA (reference sequence). The V end was cut by 6 bases, the J end by 4 bases, with 16 bases between. The CDR3 loop reads CSAGGARDYEQYF. DNA of the CDR3: TGCAGTGCCGGAGGAGCCAGGGATTACGAGCAGTACTTC.

This clone appeared many times. The chain is built from TRBV6-2 or TRBV6-3 and TRBJ1-6; 7 nucleotides match TRBD1. V trimming: 6 bases; J trimming: 6 bases; junction bases outside the gene matches: 5. Germline V gene data show CDR1 as MNHEY and CDR2 as SVGEGT. The CDR3 has 14 residues. The CDR3 reads CASRQQGTNSPLHF. The DNA of the CDR3 is TGTGCCAGCAGACAACAGGGGACTAATTCACCCCTCCACTTT.

This clone was counted ten times or more. The rearrangement joins TRBV19 to TRBJ1-1; 10 bases line up with TRBD1. V lost 4 bases, J lost 5 bases, and 4 bases stayed unmatched. This CDR3 has 14 residues. Germline lookup yields CDR1 LNHDA and CDR2 SQIVND (reference sequence). CDR3 region: CASSKTGGGTEAFF. The CDR3 DNA sequence: TGTGCCAGTAGTAAGACAGGGGGCGGAACTGAAGCTTTCTTT.

This clone was seen ten or more times. The chain uses TRBV15 and TRBJ2-6; D call uncertain. The CDR3 is 15 residues long. Trimming left V 3 bases short and J 5 bases short, with 11 bases between. Germline lookup yields CDR1 LNHNV and CDR2 YYDKDF (reference sequence). The DNA for the CDR3 is TGTGCCACCAGCAGGGGCCAGTCTAGGGCCAACGTCCTGACTTTC. Its protein product is CATSRGQSRANVLTF.

This clone was observed many times. V and J are TRBV7-9 and TRBJ1-2; no definite D call. This CDR3 contains 12 residues. Germline V gene data show CDR1 as SEHNR and CDR2 as FQNEAQ (reference sequence). The V end was cut by 5 bases, the J end by 5 bases, with 9 bases between. This chain's CDR3 is CASSTSGYGYTF. The DNA for the CDR3 is TGTGCCAGCAGCACGTCGGGATATGGCTACACCTTC.

This clone was counted at least ten times. The V and J genes are TRBV9 and TRBJ2-3, with 7 nucleotides matching TRBD2. The germline V gene encodes CDR1 SGDLS and CDR2 YYNGEE. The CDR3 totals 16 residues. V dropped 0 bases and J dropped 2; count of bases not matched to a gene: 6. CDR3 nucleotides: TGTGCCAGCAGCGTAGCGGCGGGAGAGCCCACAGATACGCAGTATTTT. It translates to CASSVAAGEPTDTQYF.

This clone came up many times. The sample holds other DNA sequences that translate to the same CDR3. The chain links TRBV14 to TRBJ1-1, with D perhaps matching TRBD1 (6 bases). The CDR3 extends over 16 amino acids. The V gene lost 3 bases and the J gene lost 3 bases, with 17 bases spanning the gap. Germline V gene lookup returns CDR1 SGHDN and CDR2 FVKESK. The CDR3 nucleotides are TGTGCCAGCAGCCACAGGGGTTGGGGGCCGGACACTGAAGCTTTCTTT. This sequence encodes CASSHRGWGPDTEAFF.

In this sample, this clone turned up a few times. One end of the junction does not line up with germline, which may come from a read error. The J gene is TRBJ1-4, the V gene TRBV6-1, with 9 bases that match TRBD1. The CDR3 runs to 16 residues. CDR1 and CDR2 from the germline V gene are MNHNS and SASEGT. The CDR3 DNA reads TGTGTCAGCAGTGAAGAGAGAGGACAGGGGTGGGAAAAACTGTTTTTT. This translates into CVSSEERGQGWEKLFF.

This clone has at least ten counts. The V and J genes are TRBV20-1 and TRBJ2-7; 12 bases align to TRBD2. The germline V gene encodes CDR1 DFQATT and CDR2 SNEGSKA (reference sequence). This CDR3 spans 15 amino acids. Losses at the gene ends were 6 bases for V and 2 bases for J; bases not matched to a gene: 8. CDR3 loop: CSAPRTSGATYEQYF. CDR3 nucleotides: TGCAGTGCCCCCAGGACTAGCGGGGCCACCTACGAGCAGTACTTC.

This clone was counted many times. The rearrangement joins TRBV12-3 or TRBV12-4 to TRBJ1-2, with a weak D call TRBD1 (5 bases). The V gene lost 5 bases and the J gene lost 4 bases, with 23 bases spanning the gap. This CDR3 is 17 amino acids long. The CDR3: CASSPGTVIRSGYGYTF. CDR3 DNA: TGTGCCAGCAGTCCCGGGACGGTCATCAGGTCGGGCTATGGCTACACCTTC.

Ten or more counts support this clone. V and J are TRBV29-1 and TRBJ2-7, with D unclear. Trimming pared 0 bases from V and 0 bases from J, leaving 3 bases between. The CDR3 loop spans 12 amino acids. CDR1 and CDR2 (germline): SQVTM, ANQGSEA. The CDR3 loop reads CSVEDSSYEQYF. The CDR3 DNA reads TGCAGCGTTGAAGACAGCTCCTACGAGCAGTACTTC.

This clone has ten or more counts. V gene TRBV7-2 combines with J gene TRBJ1-2, with TRBD1 matching 10 bases. Trimming at V came to 3 bases and at J to 4 bases, leaving 5 bases not matched to a gene. This CDR3 spans 15 amino acids. Germline loops: CDR1 SGHTA, CDR2 FQGNSA. The CDR3 spells CASSFGQGGPYGYTF. The CDR3 DNA is TGTGCCAGCAGCTTTGGACAGGGGGGGCCCTATGGCTACACCTTC.

This clone was seen repeatedly, ten times or more. The chain links TRBV27 to TRBJ2-7; D is undetermined. The CDR3 runs to 12 residues. Trimming took off 2 bases at V and 3 bases at J, with 5 bases between the two ends. Germline V gene sequence: CDR1 MNHEY, CDR2 SMNVEV (reference sequence). The CDR3: CASSLRIYEQYF. As DNA, the CDR3 is TGTGCCAGCAGTTTACGAATCTACGAGCAGTACTTC.

This clone was detected ten times or more. In nucleotides, the CDR3 is TGTGCCACCAGCAGAGGGACAGGGTATTCCTACGAGCAGTACTTC. Its translation: CATSRGTGYSYEQYF. The rearrangement joins TRBV15 to TRBJ2-7, with TRBD1 matching over 8 bases. Looked up from germline, CDR1 is LNHNV and CDR2 is YYDKDF (reference sequence). V gave up 1 base and J gave up 1 base; unmatched junction bases: 3. The CDR3 covers 15 residues.

The CDR3 DNA reads as TGCAGTGCTAGAATGGCGTCGAACACCGGGGAGCTGTTTTTT. Residues: CSARMASNTGELFF. The chain is built from TRBV20-1 and TRBJ2-2; D not resolved. Germline V gene sequence: CDR1 DFQATT, CDR2 SNEGSKA (reference sequence). There are 14 residues in the CDR3. The germline V and J ends were trimmed by 2 bases and 0 bases, with 7 bases remaining between them.